Presented here are 21 T cell receptor beta chains from one specimen sequenced in a study of blood T cell repertoires in COVID-19 (dated by TCRdb to the early 2020s). Libraries came from the immunoSEQ multiplex PCR assay. Drawn from immuneACCESS, this table holds only the in-frame rearrangements with V and J called that TCRdb kept. Clones are partly lost; checked studies trace under half to an unresolved V gene and leave the rest unexplained. This sample gives 85,000 to 100,000 clones in total; 86% of them show up just once. The biggest ten clones account for roughly 30% of the sample. What was sequenced was peripheral blood. The receptors were gathered from a man in his forties or fifties with active or convalescent COVID-19.

This chain joins TRBV15 and TRBJ2-7; D not certain. This CDR3 region has 14 residues. Germline V lookup: CDR1 LNHNV, CDR2 YYDKDF (reference sequence). Trimming took off 0 bases at V and 2 bases at J, with 8 bases between the two ends. The CDR3 sequence: CATSRDFEAYEQYF. CDR3 DNA sequence: TGTGCCACCAGCAGAGATTTTGAGGCCTACGAGCAGTACTTC.

The rearrangement uses TRBV5-4 and TRBJ2-7; D is undetermined. Per germline, CDR1 SGHNT and CDR2 YYREEE (reference sequence). V lost 2 bases, J lost 7 bases, and 16 bases lay in between. The CDR3 is 14 amino acids. This CDR3 is CASSFSASNIEQYF. CDR3 in DNA: TGTGCCAGCAGCTTCAGCGCCTCTAACATAGAGCAGTACTTC.

The chain joins TRBV6-7 to TRBJ1-3, with TRBD1 matching 10 bases. TRBV6-7 carries the ORF label, with uncertain function. This CDR3 is 19 amino acids long. The J segment lost 0 bases and the V segment lost 5 bases, leaving 13 bases of the junction unmatched. CDR3 sequence (DNA): TGTGCCAGCAGTAACACCGGGACAGGGGTCGTCTACTCTGGAAACACCATATATTTT. Its translation is CASSNTGTGVVYSGNTIYF.

The chain recombines TRBV28 with TRBJ1-4, with D possibly being TRBD1 (5 bases). The CDR3 runs 15 residues. The germline V and J ends were trimmed by 1 base and 5 bases, with 11 bases remaining between them. From germline, CDR1 is MDHEN and CDR2 SYDVKM. CDR3 DNA: TGTGCCAGCAGTTTATCCCAGGGCTCGAATGAAAAACTGTTTTTT. Its translation is CASSLSQGSNEKLFF.

This chain links TRBV19 with TRBJ1-2, with TRBD1 as a possible D gene (5 bases). Germline-derived CDR1 and CDR2 are LNHDA and SQIVND (reference sequence). V lost 3 bases and J 7 bases, leaving 15 bases between the germline ends. The CDR3 length is 14 residues. CDR3 sequence: CASSMGRDKSGYTF. CDR3 bases: TGTGCCAGTAGTATGGGCAGGGATAAGTCTGGCTACACCTTC.

The chain recombines TRBV7-7 with TRBJ1-4; perhaps TRBD1 as D (5 bases). The CDR3 runs to 13 residues. Looked up from germline, CDR1 is SSHAT and CDR2 is FNYEAQ (reference sequence). The V and J ends lost 2 bases and 6 bases respectively, with 7 bases between them. The CDR3: CASSLSRDEKLFF. In DNA, the CDR3 is TGTGCCAGCAGCTTATCCAGGGATGAAAAACTGTTTTTT.

This chain connects TRBV10-3 to TRBJ2-5, with 7 bases that match TRBD1. The CDR3 is 16 amino acids. Per the germline V gene, CDR1 is ENHRY and CDR2 is SYGVKD. The junction had 5 bases not matched to a gene; V was cut back by 0 bases and J by 1 base. In nucleotides, the CDR3 is TGTGCCATCAGTGAGTCGAGCCGGGACAGCCAAGAGACCCAGTACTTC. Translating gives CAISESSRDSQETQYF.

Turning to this clone: A junction boundary mismatches the germline segment, possibly from a read error. The chain links TRBV18 to TRBJ1-4; 7 bases align to TRBD1. Germline values: CDR1 KGHSH, CDR2 LQKENI. The length of the CDR3 is 12 residues. Here the CDR3 DNA reads TGTGCCAGCTCACCAGGAATTGCGGACAGGTTCTTT. Protein: CASSPGIADRFF.

The rearrangement links TRBV5-5 to TRBJ1-1; perhaps TRBD1 as D (6 bases). V was trimmed by 2 bases and J by 0 bases, leaving 8 bases between them. This CDR3 is 14 amino acids long. Per germline, CDR1 SGHKS and CDR2 YYEKEE (reference sequence). The CDR3 DNA sequence: TGTGCCAGCAGCTTACAGGGTATGAACACTGAAGCTTTCTTT. Translation: CASSLQGMNTEAFF.

The chain employs TRBV5-1 and TRBJ1-1; D gene unclear. Trimming removed 0 bases from V and 5 bases from J, with 8 bases in between. CDR1 is SGHRS, CDR2 YFSETQ, per germline. The CDR3 has 13 amino acids. CDR3 DNA sequence: TGCGCCAGCAGCTTGGAAGTCGGGACTGAAGCTTTCTTT. Its translation is CASSLEVGTEAFF.

J is TRBJ1-4 and V is TRBV4-2; D unclear. V shed 0 bases and J shed 8 bases, with 13 bases lying between them. Germline CDR1 is LGHNA and CDR2 is YNFKEQ. The CDR3 sequence is 15 residues long. The CDR3 DNA sequence: TGTGCCAGCAGCCAAGATCCAGGTTACGAAGAAAAACTGTTTTTT. Amino acids: CASSQDPGYEEKLFF.

The chain has TRBV11-2 and TRBJ1-4; 9 bases are shared with TRBD1. Germline values: CDR1 SGHAT, CDR2 FQNNGV. This CDR3 region has 15 residues. V lost 2 bases and J lost 8; bases outside the gene matches: 6. The CDR3 region is CASSLTQGAREKLFF. Written as DNA, the CDR3 is TGTGCCAGCAGCTTAACACAGGGGGCAAGAGAAAAACTGTTTTTT.

This clone was seen only once. The V gene is TRBV5-1, the J gene TRBJ1-2; 9 nucleotides match TRBD1. The germline CDR1 and CDR2 sequences are SGHRS and YFSETQ. V gave up 8 bases and J gave up 8 bases; unmatched junction bases: 16. The CDR3 contains 15 residues. The CDR3 protein is CASSLEGDRVDGYTF. CDR3 bases: TGCGCCAGTTCTCTGGAGGGGGACAGGGTCGACGGCTACACCTTC.

V is TRBV6-1 and J is TRBJ2-4; a possible D gene is TRBD2 (5 bases). This CDR3 has 17 residues. V was shortened by 0 bases and J by 0 bases, with 12 bases between the two germline ends. Germline V lookup: CDR1 MNHNS, CDR2 SASEGT. The CDR3 DNA sequence: TGTGCCAGCAGTGAAGCAAGCGGCCTCAGAGCCAAAAACATTCAGTACTTC. It translates to CASSEASGLRAKNIQYF.

This clone was recorded only once. The chain employs TRBV20-1 and TRBJ2-6; D might be TRBD1 (6 bases). Germline loops: CDR1 DFQATT, CDR2 SNEGSKA (reference sequence). Between the trimmed V and J ends, which lost 4 bases and 6 bases, there was a span of 16 bases. The CDR3 extends over 15 amino acids. DNA for the CDR3: TGCAGTGCTACTGAAACAGGGTATGAGGCCAACGTCCTGACTTTC. Its translation is CSATETGYEANVLTF.

This clone was found once. The chain employs TRBV7-2 and TRBJ1-5; 8 bases agree with TRBD1. Germline-derived CDR1 and CDR2 are SGHTA and FQGNSA. The CDR3 has 17 amino acids. J gave up 0 bases and V 5 bases, and 9 bases lay outside the gene matches. The CDR3 DNA is TGTGCCAGCAGCCCGACAGGGGCCTCGTATAGCAATCAGCCCCAGCATTTT. Protein product: CASSPTGASYSNQPQHF. The full variable domain, in which reference TRBV7-2 and TRBJ1-5 provide the parts outside the CDR3, is GAGVSQSPSNKVTEKGKDVELRCDPISGHTALYWYRQSLGQGLEFLIYFQGNSAPDKSGLPSDRFSAERTGGSVSTLTIQRTQQEDSAVYLCASSPTGASYSNQPQHFGDGTRLSIL.

V usage is TRBV24-1 and J usage is TRBJ1-5, with 10 nucleotides matching TRBD1. After removal of 3 bases from V and 4 bases from J, the junction contained 5 bases not matched to a gene. The CDR3 contains 16 residues. In germline, CDR1 is KGHDR, CDR2 SFDVKD. CDR3 sequence: CATSDAGQGGNQPQHF. CDR3 DNA sequence: TGTGCCACCAGTGATGCTGGACAGGGGGGGAATCAGCCCCAGCATTTT.

This sequence joins TRBV19 and TRBJ1-5; tentatively, D is TRBD1 (5 bases). This CDR3 has 17 residues. Germline V gene data show CDR1 as LNHDA and CDR2 as SQIVND (reference sequence). V was trimmed by 3 bases and J by 0 bases, leaving 15 bases between them. Here the CDR3 reads CASSIYTGRDSNQPQHF. The CDR3 DNA is TGTGCCAGTAGTATCTATACAGGCAGGGATAGCAATCAGCCCCAGCATTTT.

Only one count was recorded for this clone. The chain carries TRBV18 and TRBJ1-2, with D unresolved. Trimming stripped 3 bases from V and 0 bases from J, with 14 bases between. The V gene's germline CDR1 is KGHSH and CDR2 LQKENI. This CDR3 contains 16 residues. DNA of the CDR3: TGTGCCAGCTCACCGGCCGGCAGACTAGCTAACTATGGCTACACCTTC. Encoded protein: CASSPAGRLANYGYTF.

The sample holds one count of this clone. The chain links TRBV7-2 to TRBJ2-1, with 10 positions matching TRBD2. The CDR3 has 16 residues. The junction had 6 bases not matched to a gene; V was cut back by 3 bases and J by 4 bases. Germline CDR1 and CDR2: SGHTA and FQGNSA. As DNA, the CDR3 is TGTGCCAGCAGCTTTACTAGCGGGGACTTATACAATGAGCAGTTCTTC. This translates into CASSFTSGDLYNEQFF.

The chain recombines TRBV7-6 with TRBJ1-1, with D perhaps matching TRBD1 (5 bases). V was pared by 5 bases and J by 5 bases, with 12 bases between. The CDR3 has 13 residues. Germline V gene data show CDR1 as SGHVS and CDR2 as FNYEAQ. Here the CDR3 reads CASSRTDRTEAFF. DNA for the CDR3: TGTGCCAGCAGCCGAACTGACAGAACTGAAGCTTTCTTT.